Below, 29 T cell receptor beta chains from the same sample are listed, as sequenced in a study of a mutant IDH1 vaccine in newly diagnosed glioma (dated by TCRdb to 2020 to 2023). The time point tag for this specimen amounts to: week 11, during vaccination. Each vaccine dose was 300 ug of a 20-mer mutant IDH1 peptide in Montanide, given subcutaneously with topical imiquimod. Library method: the immunoSEQ multiplex PCR assay. TCRdb stores this immuneACCESS table with in-frame sequences only. Part of the clones is absent; in the studies checked, under half of the shortfall reflects unresolved V genes, and no reason is known for the rest. In all, the sample holds roughly 61,000 clones, and 80% of those were seen once. The ten biggest clones cover around 6.5% of the sample. No antigens are known for them. Sequencing was performed on PBMCs, taken from a glioma patient whose treatment included an IDH1 peptide vaccine. The receptors derive from a man between 45 and 60 years old with glioma.

The rearrangement links TRBV5-1 to TRBJ2-6; perhaps TRBD1 as D (5 bases). Germline lookup yields CDR1 SGHRS and CDR2 YFSETQ. Trimming shortened V by 2 bases and J by 0 bases, and 6 bases separated the two germline ends. This CDR3 comprises 15 residues. The CDR3 is CASSLGASGANVLTF. As DNA, the CDR3 is TGCGCCAGCAGCTTAGGGGCCTCTGGGGCCAACGTCCTGACTTTC.

V gene TRBV19 combines with J gene TRBJ2-2; tentatively, D is TRBD1 (5 bases). Germline lookup yields CDR1 LNHDA and CDR2 SQIVND (reference sequence). The V end was cut by 3 bases, the J end by 6 bases, with 11 bases between. The CDR3 length is 14 residues. CDR3: CASSIGPTAGELFF. CDR3 sequence (DNA): TGTGCCAGTAGTATTGGGCCGACAGCCGGGGAGCTGTTTTTT.

This chain uses TRBV6-6 with TRBJ2-2; D not resolved. The germline gives CDR1 MNHNY, CDR2 SVGAGI (reference sequence). Trimming left V 2 bases short and J 6 bases short, with 7 bases between. The length of the CDR3 is 13 residues. CDR3 loop: CASSYRMPGELFF. The CDR3 DNA is TGTGCCAGCAGTTACCGAATGCCCGGGGAGCTGTTTTTT.

As for this clone: This sample includes further DNA sequences coding for the same CDR3. The chain links TRBV2 to TRBJ1-1, with D possibly TRBD1 on 6 matching bases. The CDR3 extends over 18 amino acids. Germline V gene sequence: CDR1 SNHLY, CDR2 FYNNEI. The V end lost 6 bases, the J end lost 1 base, and 24 bases lay between the germline ends. CDR3 nucleotide sequence: TGTGCCAGCAGGCCAAGAGGAGGGGGGCAGTTAGGGAACACTGAAGCTTTCTTT. It is translated as CASRPRGGGQLGNTEAFF.

This chain links TRBV5-6 with TRBJ2-5; 8 nucleotides align to TRBD2. The CDR3 covers 13 residues. V lost 2 bases to trimming and J lost 5 bases; unmatched junction nucleotides: 2. CDR1 is SGHDT, CDR2 YYEEEE, per germline. The CDR3 loop is CASSFIAGETQYF. The CDR3 DNA follows: TGTGCCAGCAGCTTTATAGCGGGGGAGACCCAGTACTTC. Full variable domain (outside the CDR3, taken from reference TRBV5-6 and TRBJ2-5): DAGVTQSPTHLIKTRGQQVTLRCSPKSGHDTVSWYQQALGQGPQFIFQYYEEEERQRGNFPDRFSGHQFPNYSSELNVNALLLGDSALYLCASSFIAGETQYFGPGTRLLVL.

The V gene is TRBV5-5, the J gene TRBJ2-5, with TRBD1 as a possible D gene (5 bases). V lost 2 bases, J lost 7 bases, and 21 bases lay in between. Germline V gives CDR1 SGHKS, CDR2 YYEKEE (reference sequence). The length of the CDR3 is 16 residues. The CDR3 sequence: CASSLTLRTRHGTQYF. The CDR3, as DNA: TGTGCCAGCAGCTTAACGCTACGGACAAGGCATGGGACCCAGTACTTC. The complete variable domain, with remaining parts taken from reference TRBV5-5 and TRBJ2-5, reads DAGVTQSPTHLIKTRGQQVTLRCSPISGHKSVSWYQQVLGQGPQFIFQYYEKEERGRGNFPDRFSARQFPNYSSELNVNALLLGDSALYLCASSLTLRTRHGTQYFGPGTRLLVL.

V and J are TRBV9 and TRBJ2-5; D is possibly TRBD1 or TRBD2 (6 bases each). Germline V CDR1 and CDR2: SGDLS, YYNGEE. Trimming left V 1 base short and J 2 bases short, with 9 bases between. CDR3 length: 14 amino acids. The CDR3, as DNA: TGTGCCAGCAGCGTACTAGGGGGGCAAGAGACCCAGTACTTC. This sequence encodes CASSVLGGQETQYF.

The rearrangement joins TRBV10-3 to TRBJ2-3; D is undetermined. CDR3 length equals 12 residues. V was clipped by 0 bases and J by 3 bases, with 1 base between them. Per the germline V gene, CDR1 is ENHRY and CDR2 is SYGVKD. The CDR3 DNA sequence: TGTGCCATCAGTGAGTCTACAGATACGCAGTATTTT. Translation gives CAISESTDTQYF.

The chain recombines TRBV5-1 with TRBJ1-1; possible D gene TRBD1, 5 bases. The germline V gene encodes CDR1 SGHRS and CDR2 YFSETQ. The CDR3 has 13 amino acids. Trimming left V 4 bases short and J 0 bases short, with 7 bases between. The CDR3 is CASSGGMNTEAFF. The CDR3 nucleotides are TGCGCCAGCAGCGGGGGAATGAACACTGAAGCTTTCTTT. The full variable domain, its missing parts supplied by reference TRBV5-1 and TRBJ1-1, is KAGVTQTPRYLIKTRGQQVTLSCSPISGHRSVSWYQQTPGQGLQFLFEYFSETQRNKGNFPGRFSGRQFSNSRSEMNVSTLELGDSALYLCASSGGMNTEAFFGQGTRLTVV.

This clone was picked up a small number of times. V and J are TRBV7-2 and TRBJ2-7, with TRBD2 matching 8 bases. The junction had 4 bases not matched to a gene; V was cut back by 3 bases and J by 0 bases. In germline, CDR1 is SGHTA, CDR2 FQGNSA. The CDR3 spans 15 residues. The CDR3 reads CASSFIAGPSYEQYF. CDR3 sequence (DNA): TGTGCCAGCAGCTTCATAGCGGGGCCCTCCTACGAGCAGTACTTC.

This chain connects TRBV19 to TRBJ2-1; D is undetermined. The CDR3 covers 12 residues. The V end was cut by 1 base, the J end by 9 bases, with 7 bases between. CDR1 is LNHDA, CDR2 SQIVND, per germline (reference sequence). The chain's CDR3 is CASSIAMSEQFF. For the CDR3, the DNA is TGTGCCAGTAGTATAGCGATGAGTGAGCAGTTCTTC. Full variable domain (remainder filled in from reference TRBV19 and TRBJ2-1): DGGITQSPKYLFRKEGQNVTLSCEQNLNHDAMYWYRQDPGQGLRLIYYSQIVNDFQKGDIAEGYSVSREKKESFPLTVTSAQKNPTAFYLCASSIAMSEQFFGPGTRLTVL.

The rearrangement uses TRBV6-5 and TRBJ2-7; D could derive from TRBD1 or TRBD2 (5 bases each). This CDR3 has 15 amino acids. Looked up from germline, CDR1 is MNHEY and CDR2 is SVGAGI. V was clipped by 3 bases and J by 1 base, with 13 bases between them. For the CDR3, the DNA is TGTGCCAGCAGTTATGCGGCAGGGAGTTCCTACGAGCAGTACTTC. The encoded protein is CASSYAAGSSYEQYF.

This chain joins TRBV1 and TRBJ1-1. TRBV1 is a recognized pseudogene. The CDR3 has 17 amino acids. The DNA of the CDR3 is TGCACCAGCAGCCCGGGACGGGGGGGGGTGGGGGACACTGAAGCTTTCTTT. This codes for CTSSPGRGGVGDTEAFF.

This chain connects TRBV29-1 to TRBJ2-2; 8 bases align to TRBD1. Germline V gives CDR1 SQVTM, CDR2 ANQGSEA. CDR3 length equals 13 residues. V lost 6 bases and J lost 4; bases outside the gene matches: 4. The chain's CDR3 is CSVKGQATGELFF. CDR3 nucleotides: TGCAGCGTGAAGGGACAGGCCACCGGGGAGCTGTTTTTT.

This sequence joins TRBV11-2 and TRBJ2-7, with TRBD1 matching 8 bases. V lost 5 bases and J lost 4; bases outside the gene matches: 7. This CDR3 contains 14 residues. Germline V CDR1 and CDR2: SGHAT, FQNNGV. CDR3 in amino acids: CASSGGQGAYEQYF. The CDR3 nucleotides are TGTGCCAGCAGCGGAGGACAGGGAGCGTACGAGCAGTACTTC.

This clone was seen a single time. In DNA, the CDR3 is TGTGCCAGCAGCTTAGCGCGACACAGGGTTCCTAACTATGGCTACACCTTC. Translation gives CASSLARHRVPNYGYTF. The chain carries TRBV7-7 and TRBJ1-2; maybe TRBD1 (6 bases). V was clipped by 0 bases and J by 0 bases, with 14 bases between them. Germline lookup yields CDR1 SSHAT and CDR2 FNYEAQ (reference sequence). The CDR3 has 17 residues.

This clone appeared a single time. V gene TRBV30 combines with J gene TRBJ1-2; D is unclear. V dropped 3 bases and J dropped 4 bases, with 9 bases sitting between them. There are 12 residues in the CDR3. Per the germline V gene, CDR1 is GTSNPN and CDR2 is SVGIG (reference sequence). The CDR3 region is CAWRGGSYGYTF. CDR3 in DNA: TGTGCCTGGAGGGGTGGCAGCTATGGCTACACCTTC. Variable domain in full (rest from reference TRBV30 and TRBJ1-2): SQTIHQWPATLVQPVGSPLSLECTVEGTSNPNLYWYRQAAGRGLQLLFYSVGIGQISSEVPQNLSASRPQDRQFILSSKKLLLSDSGFYLCAWRGGSYGYTFGSGTRLTVV.

The V and J genes are TRBV2 and TRBJ1-2; the D gene is possibly TRBD1 (6 bases). The CDR3 length is 14 residues. V was clipped by 3 bases and J by 3 bases, with 11 bases between them. The V gene's germline CDR1 is SNHLY and CDR2 FYNNEI. CDR3 nucleotides: TGTGCCAGCAGTGAGAAAAGGGGGGACTATGGCTACACCTTC. Encoded protein: CASSEKRGDYGYTF.

This clone was counted between two and nine times. The CDR3: CASSLRGADGTQYF. The CDR3 DNA reads TGTGCCAGCAGCTTACGGGGGGCTGACGGGACCCAGTACTTC. The J gene is TRBJ2-5, the V gene TRBV7-2, with D possibly being TRBD2 (7 bases). Trimming stripped 2 bases from V and 7 bases from J, with 14 bases between. The CDR3 is 14 residues long. Germline assignment: CDR1 SGHTA and CDR2 FQGNSA.

The CDR3 is CASSLGGGSGTEAFF. The CDR3 DNA is TGTGCCAGCAGCTTGGGAGGGGGTAGTGGAACTGAAGCTTTCTTT. The gene calls are TRBV5-6 and TRBJ1-1; the D gene is possibly TRBD1 (6 bases). Trimming left V 0 bases short and J 5 bases short, with 14 bases between. There are 15 residues in the CDR3. CDR1 and CDR2 from the germline V gene are SGHDT and YYEEEE.

The chain couples TRBV6-4 to TRBJ2-1, with 10 bases fitting TRBD2. The CDR3 has 15 residues. Germline CDR1 is MRHNA and CDR2 is SNTAGT. J lost 4 bases, V lost 2 bases, and 2 bases had no gene match. The CDR3 DNA reads TGTGCCAGCAGTGACAAAGCGGGAGGGTACAATGAGCAGTTCTTC. Its translation is CASSDKAGGYNEQFF.

The rearrangement uses TRBV6-5 and TRBJ1-4, with D tentatively TRBD1 (5 bases). This CDR3 spans 15 amino acids. CDR1 MNHEY and CDR2 SVGAGI come from the germline V gene. V was trimmed by 4 bases and J by 4 bases, leaving 13 bases between them. The CDR3 DNA reads TGTGCCAGCAGTTTAGGAGGGAGGGGTAATGAAAAACTGTTTTTT. Amino acids: CASSLGGRGNEKLFF.

The chain has TRBV5-1 and TRBJ1-1, with TRBD1 matching over 7 bases. The germline V gene has CDR1 SGHRS and CDR2 YFSETQ. V trimming: 4 bases; J trimming: 4 bases; junction bases outside the gene matches: 10. The length of the CDR3 is 15 residues. CDR3 residues: CASSIGTQGGTEAFF. Written as DNA, the CDR3 is TGCGCCAGCAGCATTGGGACCCAGGGGGGCACTGAAGCTTTCTTT. Filled out from reference TRBV5-1 and TRBJ1-1, the complete variable domain reads KAGVTQTPRYLIKTRGQQVTLSCSPISGHRSVSWYQQTPGQGLQFLFEYFSETQRNKGNFPGRFSGRQFSNSRSEMNVSTLELGDSALYLCASSIGTQGGTEAFFGQGTRLTVV.

This clone was observed a single time. This chain joins TRBV9 and TRBJ2-1; TRBD2 agrees at 8 bases. Germline loops: CDR1 SGDLS, CDR2 YYNGEE. V lost 0 bases to trimming and J lost 3 bases; unmatched junction nucleotides: 2. There are 15 residues in the CDR3. Here the CDR3 reads CASSVGSGSYNEQFF. For the CDR3, the DNA is TGTGCCAGCAGCGTAGGGAGCGGGAGCTACAATGAGCAGTTCTTC.

V is TRBV15 and J is TRBJ1-1; D possibly corresponds to TRBD1 (5 bases). V was trimmed by 2 bases and J by 5 bases, leaving 18 bases between them. Germline V gene data show CDR1 as LNHNV and CDR2 as YYDKDF (reference sequence). This CDR3 has 16 residues. CDR3 sequence (DNA): TGTGCCACCAGCAGACCCCCATGGCAGGGTGGGACTGAAGCTTTCTTT. It yields the protein CATSRPPWQGGTEAFF.

With respect to this clone: A read error may account for a junction end that differs from germline. CDR3 region: CTSSVARGYTF. CDR3 in DNA: TGTACCAGCAGCGTGGCGAGGGGCTACACCTTC. The chain links TRBV6-1 to TRBJ1-2; D gene uncertain. This CDR3 is built from 11 residues. Germline assignment: CDR1 MNHNS and CDR2 SASEGT.

The V and J genes are TRBV7-9 and TRBJ2-7, with D tentatively TRBD1 or TRBD2 (5 bases each). This CDR3 is 14 amino acids long. Deletions cut 1 base from V and 0 bases from J, with 7 bases between. Germline V lookup: CDR1 SEHNR, CDR2 FQNEAQ (reference sequence). The CDR3 protein is CASSLEGRSYEQYF. CDR3 sequence (DNA): TGTGCCAGCAGCTTAGAGGGACGCTCCTACGAGCAGTACTTC. The complete variable domain, with remaining parts taken from reference TRBV7-9 and TRBJ2-7, reads DTGVSQNPRHKITKRGQNVTFRCDPISEHNRLYWYRQTLGQGPEFLTYFQNEAQLEKSRLLSDRFSAERPKGSFSTLEIQRTEQGDSAMYLCASSLEGRSYEQYFGPGTRLTVT.

V gene TRBV2 combines with J gene TRBJ1-5; 11 bases fit TRBD1. The CDR3 consists of 14 residues. V gave up 5 bases and J gave up 8 bases; unmatched junction bases: 5. CDR1 and CDR2 (germline): SNHLY, FYNNEI. In DNA, the CDR3 is TGTGCCAGCAGTCTAAGGGACAGGGGGGAGCCCCAGCATTTT. This codes for CASSLRDRGEPQHF.

V is TRBV7-9 and J is TRBJ1-1, with a possible D match to TRBD1 (5 bases). V lost 5 bases and J lost 3, with 10 bases in between. The CDR3 is made up of 13 amino acids. Germline V lookup: CDR1 SEHNR, CDR2 FQNEAQ (reference sequence). CDR3 in amino acids: CASSHDRHTEAFF. As DNA, the CDR3 is TGTGCCAGCAGCCACGACAGACACACTGAAGCTTTCTTT. Looking up the rest from reference TRBV7-9 and TRBJ1-1 gives the full variable domain: DTGVSQNPRHKITKRGQNVTFRCDPISEHNRLYWYRQTLGQGPEFLTYFQNEAQLEKSRLLSDRFSAERPKGSFSTLEIQRTEQGDSAMYLCASSHDRHTEAFFGQGTRLTVV.